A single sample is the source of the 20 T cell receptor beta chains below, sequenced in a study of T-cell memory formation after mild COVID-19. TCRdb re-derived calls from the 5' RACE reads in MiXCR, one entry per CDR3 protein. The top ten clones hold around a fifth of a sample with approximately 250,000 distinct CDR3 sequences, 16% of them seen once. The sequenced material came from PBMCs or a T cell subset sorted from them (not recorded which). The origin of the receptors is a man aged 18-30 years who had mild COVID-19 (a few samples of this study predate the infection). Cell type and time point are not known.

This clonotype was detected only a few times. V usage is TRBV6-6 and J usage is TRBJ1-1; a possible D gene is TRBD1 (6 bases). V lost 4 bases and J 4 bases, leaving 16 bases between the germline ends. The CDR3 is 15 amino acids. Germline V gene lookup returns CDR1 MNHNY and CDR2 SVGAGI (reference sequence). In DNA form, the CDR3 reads TGTGCCAGCAGTTCTCTAGGGGGTAAGGGCACTGAAGCTTTCTTT. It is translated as CASSSLGGKGTEAFF.

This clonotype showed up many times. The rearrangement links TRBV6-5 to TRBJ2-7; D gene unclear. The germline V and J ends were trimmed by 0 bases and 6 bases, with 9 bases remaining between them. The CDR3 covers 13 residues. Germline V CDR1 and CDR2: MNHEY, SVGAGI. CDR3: CASSYSMGSEQYV. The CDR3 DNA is TGTGCCAGCAGTTACTCGATGGGTTCCGAGCAGTACGTC.

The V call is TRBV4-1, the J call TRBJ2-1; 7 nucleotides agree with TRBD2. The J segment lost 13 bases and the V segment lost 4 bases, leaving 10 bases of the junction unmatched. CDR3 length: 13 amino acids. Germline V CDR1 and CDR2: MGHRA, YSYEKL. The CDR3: CASSRGGDREQFF. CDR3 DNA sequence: TGCGCCAGCAGCCGTGGGGGGGACCGAGAACAGTTCTTC.

This chain's CDR3 is CASSWDSLSLYGYTF. The CDR3 region has the DNA TGTGCCAGCAGCTGGGACAGCCTCTCACTCTATGGCTACACCTTC. V and J are TRBV12-3 or TRBV12-4 and TRBJ1-2; 7 bases are a match to TRBD1. V gave up 6 bases and J gave up 4 bases; unmatched junction bases: 11. The CDR3 length is 15 residues.

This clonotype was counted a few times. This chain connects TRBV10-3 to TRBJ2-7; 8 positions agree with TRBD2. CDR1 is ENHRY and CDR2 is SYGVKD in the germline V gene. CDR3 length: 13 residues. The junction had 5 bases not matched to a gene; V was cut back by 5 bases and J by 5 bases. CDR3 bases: TGTGCCATCAGTCCGCGGGGGGTTCACGAGCAGTACTTC. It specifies CAISPRGVHEQYF.

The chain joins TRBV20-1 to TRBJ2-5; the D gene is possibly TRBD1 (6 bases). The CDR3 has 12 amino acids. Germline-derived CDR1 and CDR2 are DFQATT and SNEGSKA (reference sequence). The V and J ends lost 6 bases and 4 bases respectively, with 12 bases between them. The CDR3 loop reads CSADGRGETQYF. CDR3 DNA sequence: TGCAGTGCGGATGGCAGGGGAGAGACCCAGTACTTC.

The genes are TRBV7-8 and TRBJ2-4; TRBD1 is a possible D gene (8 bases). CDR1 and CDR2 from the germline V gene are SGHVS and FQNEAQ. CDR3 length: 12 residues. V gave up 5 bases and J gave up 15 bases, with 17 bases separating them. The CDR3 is CASSPRTGRGYF. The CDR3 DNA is TGTGCCAGCAGCCCTAGGACAGGGAGGGGGTACTTC.

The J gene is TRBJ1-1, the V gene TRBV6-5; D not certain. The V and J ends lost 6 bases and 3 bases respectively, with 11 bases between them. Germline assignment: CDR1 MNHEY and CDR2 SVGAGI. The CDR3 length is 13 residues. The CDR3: CASSQGRDTEAFF. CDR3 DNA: TGTGCCAGCAGCCAAGGAAGAGACACTGAAGCTTTCTTT.

DNA for the CDR3: TGTGCCAGCTCACCACTAGCGAACACTGAAGCTTTCTTT. The encoded protein is CASSPLANTEAFF. This chain connects TRBV18 to TRBJ1-1; the D is unclear. V lost 1 base and J lost 1, with 4 bases in between. CDR1 and CDR2 from the germline V gene are KGHSH and LQKENI. This CDR3 is 13 amino acids long. The full variable domain, with the rest looked up from reference TRBV18 and TRBJ1-1, is NAGVMQNPRHLVRRRGQEARLRCSPMKGHSHVYWYRQLPEEGLKFMVYLQKENIIDESGMPKERFSAEFPKEGPSILRIQQVVRGDSAAYFCASSPLANTEAFFGQGTRLTVV.

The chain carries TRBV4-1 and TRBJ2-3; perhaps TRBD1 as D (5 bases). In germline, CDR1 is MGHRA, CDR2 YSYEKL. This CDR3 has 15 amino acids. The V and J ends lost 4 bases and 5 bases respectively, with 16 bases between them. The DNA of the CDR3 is TGCGCCAGCAGCCCCGTGGGCCAGGGCGGAGATACGCAGTATTTT. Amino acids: CASSPVGQGGDTQYF.

The CDR3 sequence: CASSPGDRVFEQYF. The CDR3 region has the DNA TGTGCCAGCAGCCCCGGGGACAGAGTGTTCGAGCAGTACTTC. The chain couples TRBV7-9 to TRBJ2-7; 7 nucleotides match TRBD1. Germline V lookup: CDR1 SEHNR, CDR2 FQNEAQ (reference sequence). V dropped 5 bases and J dropped 6; count of bases not matched to a gene: 10. The CDR3 is 14 amino acids.

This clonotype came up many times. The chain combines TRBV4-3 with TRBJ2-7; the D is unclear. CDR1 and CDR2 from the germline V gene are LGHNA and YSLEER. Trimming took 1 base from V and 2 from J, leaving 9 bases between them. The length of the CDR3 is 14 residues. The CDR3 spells CASSQGLPTYEQYF. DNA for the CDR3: TGCGCCAGCAGCCAAGGCCTACCGACCTACGAGCAGTACTTC.

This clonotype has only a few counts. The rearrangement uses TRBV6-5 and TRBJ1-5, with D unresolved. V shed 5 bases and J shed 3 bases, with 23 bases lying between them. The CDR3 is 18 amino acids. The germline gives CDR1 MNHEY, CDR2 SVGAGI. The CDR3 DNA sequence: TGTGCCAGCAGTCTAACTTCCCCGGGCACCCTCTTCAATCAGCCCCAGCATTTT. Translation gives CASSLTSPGTLFNQPQHF.

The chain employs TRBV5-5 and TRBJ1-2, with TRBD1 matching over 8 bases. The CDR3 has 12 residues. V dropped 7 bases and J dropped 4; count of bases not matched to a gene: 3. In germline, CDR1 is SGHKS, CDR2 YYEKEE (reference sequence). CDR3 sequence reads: CASEDRAYGYTF. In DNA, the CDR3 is TGTGCCAGCGAGGACAGGGCCTATGGCTACACCTTC.

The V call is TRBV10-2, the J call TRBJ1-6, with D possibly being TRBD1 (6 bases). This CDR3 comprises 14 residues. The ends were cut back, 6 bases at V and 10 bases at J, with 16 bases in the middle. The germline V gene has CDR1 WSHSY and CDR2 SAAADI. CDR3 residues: CASSLIDRTSPLHF. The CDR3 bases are TGCGCCAGCAGCCTTATCGACAGGACCTCACCCCTCCACTTT.

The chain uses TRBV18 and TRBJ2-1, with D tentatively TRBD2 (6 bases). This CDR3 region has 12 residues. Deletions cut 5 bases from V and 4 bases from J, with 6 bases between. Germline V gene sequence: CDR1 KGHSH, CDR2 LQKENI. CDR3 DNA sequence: TGTGCCAGCTCAGGGGGGTACAATGAGCAGTTCTTC. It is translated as CASSGGYNEQFF.

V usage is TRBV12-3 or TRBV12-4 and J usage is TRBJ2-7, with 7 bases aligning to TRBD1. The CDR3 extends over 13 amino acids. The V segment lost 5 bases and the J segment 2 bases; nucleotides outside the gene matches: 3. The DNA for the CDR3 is TGTGCCAGCAGTCCGGGGACAGCCTACGAGCAGTACGTC. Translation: CASSPGTAYEQYV.

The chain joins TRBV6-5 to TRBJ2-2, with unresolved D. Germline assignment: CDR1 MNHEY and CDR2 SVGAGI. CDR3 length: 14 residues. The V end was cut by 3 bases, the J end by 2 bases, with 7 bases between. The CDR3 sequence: CASSYGDNTGELFF. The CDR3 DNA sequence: TGTGCCAGCAGTTATGGGGATAACACCGGGGAGCTGTTTTTT.

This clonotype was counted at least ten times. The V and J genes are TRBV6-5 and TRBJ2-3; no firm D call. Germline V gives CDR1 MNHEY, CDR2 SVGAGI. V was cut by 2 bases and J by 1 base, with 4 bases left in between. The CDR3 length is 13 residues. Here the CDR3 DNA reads TGTGCCAGCAGTTACCGGGGCACAGATACGCAGTATTTT. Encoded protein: CASSYRGTDTQYF.

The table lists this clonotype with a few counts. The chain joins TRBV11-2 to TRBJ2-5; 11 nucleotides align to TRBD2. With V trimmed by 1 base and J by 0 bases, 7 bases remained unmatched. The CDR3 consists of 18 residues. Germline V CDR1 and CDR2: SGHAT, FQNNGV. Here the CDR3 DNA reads TGTGCCAGCAGCTTAGTTGGTAGCGGGGGGGTGTACCAAGAGACCCAGTACTTC. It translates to CASSLVGSGGVYQETQYF.